The source of this TCR beta chain is a study of monozygotic twins with cystic fibrosis. Between the trimmed V and J ends, which lost 2 bases and 4 bases, there was a span of 9 bases. Germline V lookup: CDR1 PRHDT, CDR2 FYEKMQ (reference sequence). The CDR3 is 14 amino acids. TCRdb's copy holds only in-frame clones and misses some; the assay was immunoSEQ multiplex PCR. This table has 20,000 to 30,000 clones, 90% appearing once. Points from the study as a whole: Monozygotic CF twins shared more identical nucleotide clonotypes than unrelated patients. Median Simpson clonality of 0.0095 suggested naive T cells predominated.

With respect to this clone: No antigen is known for it.

The chain carries TRBV13 and TRBJ2-1; a possible D gene is TRBD1 (5 bases). This clonotype was sampled from a girl aged 2-15 years with cystic fibrosis. Sequenced input: blood. CDR3 in DNA: TGTGCCAGCAGCTTACAAAGACAGTACAATGAGCAGTTCTTC. It translates to CASSLQRQYNEQFF.